This is a list of T cell receptor beta chains from one sample in a study of cytomegalovirus exposure and HLA in healthy donors. Some clones are missing from TCRdb's copy, which holds only in-frame ones; the method was immunoSEQ multiplex PCR. The top ten hold 1.6% of the sample, which has about 120,000 clones, about four fifths seen once. The sequenced sample was PBMCs. Receptors were obtained from a woman aged 18 to 35 in good health and CMV-seronegative. CDR3s include the opening cysteine and the closing phenylalanine or tryptophan. Each record gives: D gene, V gene, clone size, J gene, CDR3 DNA, CDR3 protein. The D gene is left open where the match is weak. The size of a clone is reported for some rows only, either as once, few or many, or as a class for expanded clones.

NA	TRBV5-1	NA	TRBJ2-3	TGCGCCAGCAGCCCGTACCCACTAGGAGGGAGTAGCACAGATACGCAGTATTTT	CASSPYPLGGSSTDTQYF
TRBD1	TRBV28	NA	TRBJ1-5	TGTGCCAGCAGTTGGGACAGCCAGCCCAATCAGCCCCAGCATTTT	CASSWDSQPNQPQHF
NA	TRBV6-5	few	TRBJ2-5	TGTGCCAGCAGTACAGATGAAGAGACCCAGTACTTC	CASSTDEETQYF
NA	TRBV18	once	TRBJ1-1	TGTGCCAGCTCACCACGTGGTAGGGGAAAGAACACTGAAGCTTTCTTT	CASSPRGRGKNTEAFF
NA	TRBV19	once	TRBJ2-7	TGTGCCAGTAGTCCGACATCTACCGGGACTCTTCTTCTCCCACACTACGAGCAGTACTTC	CASSPTSTGTLLLPHYEQYF
TRBD1	TRBV6-5	NA	TRBJ2-7	TGTGCCAGCAGTTACCTTCCCGGACAGGGGGGGGAGCAGTACTTC	CASSYLPGQGGEQYF
TRBD1	TRBV19	NA	TRBJ1-5	TGTGCCACCCAGACAGGGTTTCAGCCCCAGCATTTT	CATQTGFQPQHF
NA	TRBV5-1	NA	TRBJ1-1	TGCGCCAGCAGCTTGGACCCCGACAGATACACTGAAGCTTTCTTT	CASSLDPDRYTEAFF
NA	TRBV5-1	NA	TRBJ2-1	TGCGCCAGCAGCGAGCGCCAAAGCTCCTACAATGAGCAGTTCTTC	CASSERQSSYNEQFF
NA	TRBV14	NA	TRBJ2-1	TGTGCCAGCAGTCGAGGCCTGGGTGAGCAGTTCTTC	CASSRGLGEQFF
TRBD1	TRBV5-1	NA	TRBJ2-5	TGCGCCAGCAGCTCCCGGACAGGGGAAGAGACCCAGTACTTC	CASSSRTGEETQYF
NA	TRBV30	NA	TRBJ2-1	TGTGCCTTATTTAACAATGAGCAGTTCTTC	CALFNNEQFF
NA	TRBV7-3	once	TRBJ2-1	TGTGCCAGCACCCCCGCCGGGGGTGTGGATGAGCAGTTCTTC	CASTPAGGVDEQFF
NA	TRBV27	NA	TRBJ1-1	TGTGCCAGCAGTCACGTAGCCACACTGAACACTGAAGCTTTCTTT	CASSHVATLNTEAFF
NA	TRBV30	NA	TRBJ1-2	TGTGCCTGGCGGAAGGAGGGGCGCTACACCTTC	CAWRKEGRYTF
NA	TRBV6-5	NA	TRBJ2-5	TGTGCCAGCAGTTACTCCCGGACAGTACACACCCAGTACTTC	CASSYSRTVHTQYF
NA	TRBV21-1	NA	TRBJ1-1	TGTGCCAGCACTCAAGCGGGTGAAGCTTTCTTT	CASTQAGEAFF
NA	TRBV5-1	NA	TRBJ2-2	TGCGCCAGCAGCTTAGACAGCTACGCCGGGGAGCTGTTTTTT	CASSLDSYAGELFF
TRBD1	TRBV4-1	NA	TRBJ1-1	TGCGCCAGCAGCCCTAGACAGGGGGAGAACACTGAAGCTTTCTTT	CASSPRQGENTEAFF
NA	TRBV28	NA	TRBJ1-1	TGTGCCAGCAGTAGGGGTTGGACTGAAGCTTTCTTT	CASSRGWTEAFF
NA	TRBV29-1	NA	TRBJ2-7	TGCAGCGTTGAAGAAAGGGGTCGACAGACCTACGAGCAGTACTTC	CSVEERGRQTYEQYF
NA	TRBV2	NA	TRBJ1-2	TGTGCCAGCAGTGCCACGGGGATCAACTATGGCTACACCTTC	CASSATGINYGYTF